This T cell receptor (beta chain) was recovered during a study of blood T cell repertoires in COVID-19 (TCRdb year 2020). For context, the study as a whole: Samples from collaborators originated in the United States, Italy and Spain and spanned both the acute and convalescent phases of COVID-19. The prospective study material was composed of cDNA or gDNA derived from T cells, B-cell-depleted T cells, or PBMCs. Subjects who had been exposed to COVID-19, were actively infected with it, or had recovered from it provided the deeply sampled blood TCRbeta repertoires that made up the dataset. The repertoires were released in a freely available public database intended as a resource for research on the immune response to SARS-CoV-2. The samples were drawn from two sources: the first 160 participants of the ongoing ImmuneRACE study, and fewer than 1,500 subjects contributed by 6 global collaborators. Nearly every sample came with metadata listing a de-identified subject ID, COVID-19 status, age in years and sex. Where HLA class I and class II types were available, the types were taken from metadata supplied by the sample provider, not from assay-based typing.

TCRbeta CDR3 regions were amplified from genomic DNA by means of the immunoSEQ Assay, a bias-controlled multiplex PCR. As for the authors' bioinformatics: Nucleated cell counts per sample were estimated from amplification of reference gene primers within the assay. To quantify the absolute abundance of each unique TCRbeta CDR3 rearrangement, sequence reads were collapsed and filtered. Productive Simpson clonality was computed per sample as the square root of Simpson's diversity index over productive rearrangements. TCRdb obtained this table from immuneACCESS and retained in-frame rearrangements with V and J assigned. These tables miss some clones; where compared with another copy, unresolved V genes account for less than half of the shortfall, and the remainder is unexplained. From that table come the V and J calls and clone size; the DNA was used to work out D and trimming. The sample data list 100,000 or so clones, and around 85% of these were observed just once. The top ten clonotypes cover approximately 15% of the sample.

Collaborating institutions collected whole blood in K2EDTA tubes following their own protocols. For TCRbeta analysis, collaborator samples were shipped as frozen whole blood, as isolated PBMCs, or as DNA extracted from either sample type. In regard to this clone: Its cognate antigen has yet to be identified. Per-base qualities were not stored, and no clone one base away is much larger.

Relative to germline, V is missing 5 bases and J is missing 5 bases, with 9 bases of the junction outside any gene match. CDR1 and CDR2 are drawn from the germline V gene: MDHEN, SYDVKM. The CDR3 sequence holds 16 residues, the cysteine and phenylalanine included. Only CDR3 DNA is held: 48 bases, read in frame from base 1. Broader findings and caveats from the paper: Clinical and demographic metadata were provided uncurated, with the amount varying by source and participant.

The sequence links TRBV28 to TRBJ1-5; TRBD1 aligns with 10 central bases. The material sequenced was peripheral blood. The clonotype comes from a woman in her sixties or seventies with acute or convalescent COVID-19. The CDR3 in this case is CASSIPGQGKDQPQHF. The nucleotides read TGTGCCAGCAGTATTCCGGGACAGGGGAAGGATCAGCCCCAGCATTTT.